These T cell receptor beta chains were read from a single sample in a study of vaccination effects on CD4 cells after COVID-19. This table comes from immunoSEQ multiplex PCR, and its TCRdb copy is limited to in-frame clones, with some not included. The sample shows 30,000 to 45,000 clones, about two thirds of them seen only once. Which antigens these TCRs recognize remains unknown. The sample here was CD4+ T cells from PBMCs cultured with SARS-CoV-2 spike peptides, taken before COVID-19 vaccination. Receptors originate from a human donor who received a COVID-19 vaccine. Both conserved end residues are part of each CDR3. A D gene is named only where the DNA matches it firmly. Some rows mark clone size as missing; the rest say once, few, many or name a class of expanded clone.

j_gene: TRBJ2-7
v_gene: TRBV7-8
d_gene: NA
abundance: NA
CDR3aa: CASSNLYTSYEQYF
CDR3nt: TGTGCCAGCAGCAACCTATACACATCCTACGAGCAGTACTTC

j_gene: TRBJ1-1
v_gene: TRBV27
d_gene: TRBD1
abundance: few
CDR3aa: CASRKTGGSAFF
CDR3nt: TGTGCCAGCAGAAAGACAGGGGGATCAGCTTTCTTT

j_gene: TRBJ2-5
v_gene: TRBV3-1/TRBV3-2
d_gene: TRBD2
abundance: once
CDR3aa: CASSPLAGETQYF
CDR3nt: TGTGCCAGCAGCCCTCTAGCGGGGGAGACCCAGTACTTC

j_gene: TRBJ1-1
v_gene: TRBV4-1
d_gene: TRBD1
abundance: once
CDR3aa: CASSQVGQGDTEAFF
CDR3nt: TGCGCCAGCAGCCAAGTGGGACAGGGGGACACTGAAGCTTTCTTT

j_gene: TRBJ1-2
v_gene: TRBV3-1/TRBV3-2
d_gene: TRBD1
abundance: once
CDR3aa: CASSQGQGCF
CDR3nt: TGTGCCAGCAGCCAGGGACAGGGGTGCTTC

j_gene: TRBJ1-5
v_gene: TRBV7-2
d_gene: NA
abundance: NA
CDR3aa: CASSLYRDSNQPQHF
CDR3nt: TGTGCCAGCAGCTTATACAGGGACAGCAATCAGCCCCAGCATTTT

j_gene: TRBJ2-3
v_gene: TRBV5-4
d_gene: TRBD2
abundance: NA
CDR3aa: CASSLLRNSGGGTDTQYF
CDR3nt: TGTGCCAGCAGCTTGTTGCGGAATAGCGGGGGGGGCACAGATACGCAGTATTTT

j_gene: TRBJ2-1
v_gene: TRBV7-2
d_gene: NA
abundance: NA
CDR3aa: CASSPWRDEQFF
CDR3nt: TGTGCCAGCAGCCCCTGGCGGGATGAGCAGTTCTTC

j_gene: TRBJ1-5
v_gene: TRBV19
d_gene: TRBD1
abundance: NA
CDR3aa: CASSAWDRGSGNQPQHF
CDR3nt: TGTGCCAGTAGTGCATGGGACAGGGGAAGTGGCAATCAGCCCCAGCATTTT

j_gene: TRBJ2-3
v_gene: TRBV24-1
d_gene: NA
abundance: NA
CDR3aa: CATSEDGTDTQYF
CDR3nt: TGTGCCACCAGTGAGGACGGCACAGATACGCAGTATTTT

j_gene: TRBJ1-1
v_gene: TRBV6-5
d_gene: NA
abundance: NA
CDR3aa: CASSYSPREVNTEAFF
CDR3nt: TGTGCCAGCAGTTACTCCCCGCGGGAGGTAAACACTGAAGCTTTCTTT

j_gene: TRBJ2-5
v_gene: TRBV25-1
d_gene: NA
abundance: NA
CDR3aa: CASSVTSAPQETQYF
CDR3nt: TGTGCCAGCAGTGTTACGAGCGCCCCCCAAGAGACCCAGTACTTC

j_gene: TRBJ1-1
v_gene: TRBV12-3/TRBV12-4
d_gene: NA
abundance: NA
CDR3aa: CASSSGRNTEAFF
CDR3nt: TGTGCCAGCAGTTCTGGACGGAACACTGAAGCTTTCTTT

j_gene: TRBJ2-2
v_gene: TRBV30
d_gene: NA
abundance: NA
CDR3aa: CAWRLLGGELFF
CDR3nt: TGTGCCTGGAGGCTGCTAGGGGGGGAGCTGTTTTTT

j_gene: TRBJ2-2
v_gene: TRBV4-1
d_gene: TRBD2
abundance: NA
CDR3aa: CASSQDPLAGVQGNTGELFF
CDR3nt: TGCGCCAGCAGCCAAGATCCCCTAGCGGGGGTTCAAGGGAACACCGGGGAGCTGTTTTTT

j_gene: TRBJ1-5
v_gene: TRBV28
d_gene: NA
abundance: NA
CDR3aa: CASSHVGRGNQPQHF
CDR3nt: TGTGCCAGCAGTCATGTGGGCAGGGGAAATCAGCCCCAGCATTTT

j_gene: TRBJ1-2
v_gene: TRBV5-1
d_gene: NA
abundance: NA
CDR3aa: CASNTEGAGYTF
CDR3nt: TGCGCCAGCAACACTGAGGGTGCTGGCTACACCTTC

j_gene: TRBJ1-1
v_gene: TRBV3-1/TRBV3-2
d_gene: NA
abundance: NA
CDR3aa: CASSQPNTEAFF
CDR3nt: TGTGCCAGCAGCCAACCGAACACTGAAGCTTTCTTT

j_gene: TRBJ2-5
v_gene: TRBV5-4
d_gene: NA
abundance: once
CDR3aa: CASSPGLTTAETQYF
CDR3nt: TGTGCCAGCAGCCCCGGGCTCACCACTGCGGAGACCCAGTACTTC

j_gene: TRBJ2-5
v_gene: TRBV14
d_gene: TRBD1
abundance: once
CDR3aa: CASSRGQQETQYF
CDR3nt: TGTGCCAGCAGCAGGGGACAGCAAGAGACCCAGTACTTC

j_gene: TRBJ1-2
v_gene: TRBV4-2
d_gene: NA
abundance: NA
CDR3aa: CASSQDGKVNGYTF
CDR3nt: TGTGCCAGCAGCCAAGATGGGAAAGTAAATGGCTACACCTTC

j_gene: TRBJ1-2
v_gene: TRBV3-1/TRBV3-2
d_gene: NA
abundance: few
CDR3aa: CASSQGGGVLNYGYTF
CDR3nt: TGTGCCAGCAGCCAAGGGGGAGGGGTCCTTAACTATGGCTACACCTTC

j_gene: TRBJ1-6
v_gene: TRBV14
d_gene: TRBD1
abundance: NA
CDR3aa: CASSLDRVGNSPLHF
CDR3nt: TGTGCCAGCAGCCTAGACAGGGTTGGAAATTCACCCCTCCACTTT

j_gene: TRBJ2-7
v_gene: TRBV6-5
d_gene: NA
abundance: NA
CDR3aa: CASASTHEQYF
CDR3nt: TGTGCCAGCGCCTCGACCCACGAGCAGTACTTC

j_gene: TRBJ1-3
v_gene: TRBV9
d_gene: NA
abundance: NA
CDR3aa: CASSGATGNTIYF
CDR3nt: TGTGCCAGCAGCGGGGCGACTGGAAACACCATATATTTT

j_gene: TRBJ1-2
v_gene: TRBV2
d_gene: NA
abundance: NA
CDR3aa: CASSDTGLGYTF
CDR3nt: TGTGCCAGCAGTGATACAGGGCTTGGCTACACCTTC

j_gene: TRBJ1-3
v_gene: TRBV19
d_gene: NA
abundance: NA
CDR3aa: CASSTDGNSGNTIYF
CDR3nt: TGTGCCAGTAGTACGGACGGGAACTCTGGAAACACCATATATTTT

j_gene: TRBJ1-6
v_gene: TRBV10-3
d_gene: TRBD1
abundance: NA
CDR3aa: CAIRRTGTNSPLHF
CDR3nt: TGTGCCATCAGGAGGACAGGGACTAATTCACCCCTCCACTTT

j_gene: TRBJ2-1
v_gene: TRBV30
d_gene: NA
abundance: once
CDR3aa: CAWSYGDNEQFF
CDR3nt: TGTGCCTGGAGTTACGGGGACAATGAGCAGTTCTTC

j_gene: TRBJ2-7
v_gene: TRBV3-1/TRBV3-2
d_gene: TRBD1
abundance: NA
CDR3aa: CASSQETGMRYEQYF
CDR3nt: TGTGCCAGCAGCCAAGAGACAGGGATGCGCTACGAGCAGTACTTC

j_gene: TRBJ2-5
v_gene: TRBV15
d_gene: NA
abundance: NA
CDR3aa: CATSRAEGVERGTQYF
CDR3nt: TGTGCCACCAGCAGAGCCGAGGGAGTAGAACGGGGGACCCAGTACTTC

j_gene: TRBJ1-4
v_gene: TRBV3-1/TRBV3-2
d_gene: NA
abundance: NA
CDR3aa: CASSQLSEKLFF
CDR3nt: TGTGCCAGCAGCCAATTAAGTGAAAAACTGTTTTTT

j_gene: TRBJ1-4
v_gene: TRBV28
d_gene: TRBD1
abundance: NA
CDR3aa: CATTIGQGAVSEKLFF
CDR3nt: TGTGCCACCACAATAGGACAGGGGGCAGTGAGTGAAAAACTGTTTTTT

j_gene: TRBJ1-2
v_gene: TRBV5-1
d_gene: NA
abundance: NA
CDR3aa: CASSLDGGPYGYTF
CDR3nt: TGCGCCAGCAGCTTGGATGGCGGTCCCTATGGCTACACCTTC

j_gene: TRBJ2-6
v_gene: TRBV9
d_gene: NA
abundance: NA
CDR3aa: CASSVEAVSSGANVLTF
CDR3nt: TGTGCCAGCAGCGTAGAAGCGGTCTCCTCTGGGGCCAACGTCCTGACTTTC

j_gene: TRBJ2-5
v_gene: TRBV6-2/TRBV6-3
d_gene: NA
abundance: NA
CDR3aa: CASSPSGYQETQYF
CDR3nt: TGTGCCAGCAGCCCATCGGGGTACCAAGAGACCCAGTACTTC

j_gene: TRBJ1-5
v_gene: TRBV6-5
d_gene: NA
abundance: NA
CDR3aa: CASSRPTVGDQPQHF
CDR3nt: TGTGCCAGCAGTCGTCCGACAGTGGGAGATCAGCCCCAGCATTTT

j_gene: TRBJ2-7
v_gene: TRBV27
d_gene: NA
abundance: NA
CDR3aa: CASWPRSSYEQYF
CDR3nt: TGTGCCAGCTGGCCCCGGTCGAGCTACGAGCAGTACTTC

j_gene: TRBJ2-3
v_gene: TRBV6-5
d_gene: TRBD2
abundance: NA
CDR3aa: CASSPSGGAKDTQYF
CDR3nt: TGTGCCAGCAGTCCCAGCGGGGGGGCTAAAGATACGCAGTATTTT

j_gene: TRBJ2-6
v_gene: TRBV9
d_gene: NA
abundance: once
CDR3aa: CASGQGGSGANVLTF
CDR3nt: TGTGCAAGCGGGCAGGGGGGCTCTGGGGCCAACGTCCTGACTTTC

j_gene: TRBJ2-7
v_gene: TRBV28
d_gene: NA
abundance: NA
CDR3aa: CASSSPGRGLAGEQYF
CDR3nt: TGTGCCAGCAGTTCCCCGGGTCGGGGGCTGGCGGGCGAGCAGTACTTC

j_gene: TRBJ2-2
v_gene: TRBV5-1
d_gene: NA
abundance: NA
CDR3aa: CASMLDETGELFF
CDR3nt: TGCGCCAGCATGTTGGATGAGACCGGGGAGCTGTTTTTT

j_gene: TRBJ1-1
v_gene: TRBV28
d_gene: NA
abundance: NA
CDR3aa: CASTDSLNTEAFF
CDR3nt: TGTGCCAGCACGGACTCACTGAACACTGAAGCTTTCTTT

j_gene: TRBJ1-2
v_gene: TRBV7-9
d_gene: NA
abundance: few
CDR3aa: CASSLAGNYGYTF
CDR3nt: TGTGCCAGCAGCTTAGCTGGGAACTATGGCTACACCTTC

j_gene: TRBJ2-5
v_gene: TRBV7-2
d_gene: TRBD2
abundance: NA
CDR3aa: CASSLGVGSGGLQETQYF
CDR3nt: TGTGCCAGCAGCTTAGGGGTGGGGAGCGGGGGCCTTCAAGAGACCCAGTACTTC

j_gene: TRBJ1-1
v_gene: TRBV6-2/TRBV6-3
d_gene: NA
abundance: NA
CDR3aa: CASSYGSGRTEAFF
CDR3nt: TGTGCCAGCAGTTACGGGTCAGGGCGCACTGAAGCTTTCTTT

j_gene: TRBJ1-5
v_gene: TRBV6-6
d_gene: NA
abundance: NA
CDR3aa: CASSPRDPGIISNQPQHF
CDR3nt: TGTGCCAGCAGTCCCCGGGACCCCGGGATCATTAGCAATCAGCCCCAGCATTTT

j_gene: TRBJ1-1
v_gene: TRBV6-1
d_gene: TRBD1
abundance: NA
CDR3aa: CASSDLATGGVNTEAFF
CDR3nt: TGTGCCAGCAGTGACCTAGCAACAGGGGGCGTGAACACTGAAGCTTTCTTT

j_gene: TRBJ1-5
v_gene: TRBV9
d_gene: NA
abundance: NA
CDR3aa: CASSVAPGANQPQHF
CDR3nt: TGTGCCAGCAGCGTAGCCCCCGGGGCGAATCAGCCCCAGCATTTT

j_gene: TRBJ2-1
v_gene: TRBV6-2/TRBV6-3
d_gene: NA
abundance: NA
CDR3aa: CASSSANEQFF
CDR3nt: TGTGCCAGCAGTTCGGCGAATGAGCAGTTCTTC